This T cell receptor (beta chain) was recovered during a study of blood T cell repertoires in COVID-19. The wider study: T cells, B-cell-depleted T cells, or PBMCs provided the cDNA or gDNA that served as material.

The authors' processing: Researchers report that nucleated cell counts were estimated from reference gene primer amplification. Clones were sequenced by immunoSEQ multiplex PCR, and TCRdb holds only the in-frame ones, with some missing. The D gene and trimming were derived from the DNA, and the V and J assignments and clone size from that table. Seen here are 250,000 or so clones, roughly 88% observed once, and the top ten hold around 3.1%. Losses at the gene ends were 9 bases for V and 3 bases for J; bases not matched to a gene: 4. Germline V CDR1 and CDR2: SGDLS, YYNGEE. This CDR3 comprises 13 residues. Individuals aged about 18 to 90 years were recruited from fewer than 30 US areas.

The clonotype was recovered from a middle-aged woman who had been exposed to COVID-19. Sequenced material: PBMCs or T cells enriched from blood (not recorded which). This sequence joins TRBV9 and TRBJ2-2; 8 bases match TRBD2. The CDR3: CATTSDYTGELFF. The CDR3 DNA reads as TGTGCCACGACTAGCGACTACACCGGGGAGCTGTTTTTT.